This T cell receptor beta chain comes out of a study of cytomegalovirus exposure and HLA in healthy donors (dated by TCRdb to between 2016 and 2019). Regarding the research as a whole: An earlier analysis of more than 550 of the donors reported about 260 Gb of sequence data and 95 million to 120 million unique TCR beta sequences obtained from approximately 180 million T cells. An early release that covered some 640 HLA-typed donors contained about 300 gigabases of sequencing data and tens of millions of unique TCR sequences. Among the roughly 400 genotyped donors, about 85% belonged to the genetic ancestry cluster associated with self-reported Caucasian donors. The study aimed to test whether cataloging public T cell receptors could reveal signatures of past pathogen exposure. The study profiled the T cell repertoires of hundreds of subjects by immunosequencing and related them to cytomegalovirus serostatus. In addition to the first cohort of roughly 700 subjects, a separate validation cohort of approximately 110 different subjects was used. To predict cytomegalovirus infection status, the study combined high-throughput TCR immunosequencing, statistical association of individual TCRs with disease status, and machine learning. To study patterns of TCR occurrence, a later analysis re-analyzed previously published TCR beta repertoires from just over 650 donors and added high-resolution HLA genotyping. Rather than using new phenotypic data, the later analysis identified candidate immune exposures from TCR beta sequences and from how often those sequences occurred across donors. An earlier analysis of some 500 of the donors applied high-throughput TCR beta sequencing to assess whether each TCR beta V gene segment acted as functional or pseudogenic. Donor age, sex, ethnicity and CMV serostatus were compiled together with the repertoire data. Genome-wide SNP genotypes for about 65% of the roughly 700 donors were used in a later genetic analysis, which treated that subset as a discovery cohort. All discovery cohort repertoires had been generated using a single sequencing platform. Both class I and class II loci were covered by HLA typing, at four-digit resolution. Typing coverage varied by locus: about 629-640 donors for A, B, C, DRB1 and DQB1; around 560 for DQA1; about 590 for DPA1; 450 to 480 for DPB1. Four to six DR-DQ haplotypes were handled as single units for association and clustering, since linkage in the cohort was strong. Among roughly 400 genotyped donors of the cohort, an average of approximately 200,000 unique TCR beta nucleotide sequences was sequenced per donor, of which 15% to 20% were non-productive.

In total, just over 650 healthy bone marrow donors made up the cohort. All cohort members were sampled while nominally healthy, although unrecorded immune exposures were likely present. The donor was CMV seropositive and belonged to the group of about 290 seropositive cohort members. Each donor provided a peripheral blood sample, and peripheral blood mononuclear cells were used for TCR beta sequencing. Genomic DNA extraction from the blood cell samples was performed with the Qiagen DNeasy Blood Extraction Kit. Findings and caveats that apply to the study as a whole: The only immune exposure information available for the cohort was CMV serostatus. In a later genetic analysis, a missense DCLRE1C variant was associated with V-gene and J-gene trimming of TCR beta chains, and the association was replicated in an independent cohort. The classifier was reported to diagnose cytomegalovirus status with high specificity and sensitivity in both the original cohort and the validation cohort. A further reported finding was that TCR beta sequences accurately predicted the HLA-A and HLA-B alleles for most subjects in the first cohort. In a later analysis, the rate of TCR association differed among HLA loci, with DRB1 alleles having the most associated TCRs and HLA-C alleles having the fewest. The sequencing pipeline was judged likely to have produced a cluster of highly shared sequence variants as a technical artifact. The presence/absence analyses assumed that sequencing depth was roughly uniform across donors, and that assumption may not be true. Because HLA typing was unavailable for some donors at each locus, only the typed subset was used in association tests. In this cohort, only TCR beta chains were sequenced, and detectable features were limited by the absence of alpha or paired-chain data. Correlated functional status among segregating V segments might be attributable to linkage disequilibrium, but an unknown experimental factor could not be ruled out. Most CMV-associated TCR beta chains appeared to be HLA-restricted in a later analysis, and the HLA associations seemed to be driven largely by CMV exposure. In a later genetic analysis, fewer N-insertions in productive TCRs were reported among donors in an Asian-associated ancestry cluster than the approximately 710-donor mean. An earlier analysis of around 500 of the donors showed that most TCR beta V segments appeared in productive rearrangements either about 87% or about 30% of the time, which broadly matched IMGT annotations. Because counts were too low, around 17 rarely observed V segments, including chromosome 9 orphons, were left out of the earlier analysis of 500 to 650 of the donors. When HLA alleles, especially DR and DQ, strongly co-occurred, TCR associations were difficult to assign to individual alleles. A later analysis found that HLA-associated TCR beta chains were more clonally expanded and had lower generation probabilities than equally common non-associated chains. In vitro tests confirmed that a few of the cytomegalovirus-associated TCR beta chains recognize cytomegalovirus antigens. In the study, some 160 TCR beta chains were listed as associated with cytomegalovirus. In a later analysis, several top co-occurrence clusters were reported to appear linked to parvovirus B19, influenza, CMV and Epstein-Barr virus. The 87-base-pair reads could not distinguish some IMGT-functional V segments, including TRBV6-2 and TRBV6-3, so those segments were excluded. Specific HLA alleles were associated with over 15,000 TCR beta sequences at a false discovery rate of 0.05 in a later analysis. The authors suggested that the approach could potentially be generalized to other disease states and immunological phenotypes. While some public TCRs were present in many individuals, most TCR sequences turned up only very rarely across donors.

From cysteine to phenylalanine, the CDR3 is 14 amino acids long. Left in the record is the CDR3 DNA by itself, 42 bases read in frame from the first base. The junction shows trimming of 4 bases on V and 4 bases on J, and the gene matches do not reach 6 bases of it. Via the germline V gene, CDR1 is ENHRY and CDR2 SYGVKD. The library was built by means of the immunoSEQ multiplex PCR assay. For the multiplex PCR, a mixture combining 60 forward primers for TCR Vbeta segments and 13 reverse primers for TCR Jbeta segments was used. Amplification of the CDR3 region of rearranged TCR beta genes was performed with a multiplex PCR assay on genomic DNA. Amplified TCR beta libraries were sequenced as 87-base-pair reads on the Illumina HiSeq System. The study's own analysis went as follows. In a later analysis, 80 million or so unique TCR beta chains were counted across the roughly 670 repertoires, and around 10 million of these chains were shared by at least two donors. A nearest-neighbor algorithm error-corrected the raw reads and collapsed the reads into unique sequences, merging closely related sequences to remove PCR and sequencing errors. Alignment of CDR3 sequences to IMGT reference sequences was used to assign V, D and J gene segments. For a sequence to be retained, a match of at least six nucleotides to both a V gene segment and a J gene segment was required. A rearrangement counted as productive if the CDR3 had no stop codons and remained in frame with V and J, and every other rearrangement counted as non-productive. Following IMGT convention, CDR3 was defined as the stretch from the second conserved V-encoded cysteine up to the conserved J-encoded phenylalanine. The earlier analysis of fewer than 750 of the donors excluded sequences that lacked an unambiguous match to a single V gene segment. An earlier analysis of 500 to 700 of the donors classified V segments as functional when productive rearrangements were above 56.7% and as segregating when the standard deviation between donors was above 5%. A statistical classification framework was developed to diagnose cytomegalovirus status using the catalog of TCR beta chain sequences. In a later analysis, TCR nucleotide sequences were compared against IMGT/GENE-DB human TR gene sequences so that V and J genes could be assigned. Using the TCRdist pipeline, a later analysis assigned CDR3 sequences along with most-parsimonious VDJ recombination scenarios. A later analysis defined each TCR beta chain by its CDR3 amino acid sequence plus V-gene family, and excluded reads lacking a unique V-gene family. A later analysis removed 500 to 600 highly shared, low-generation-probability nucleotide sequences to deal with suspected cross-contamination and a sequencing artifact. In a later analysis, a clonal expansion index for each public chain was calculated from normalized within-repertoire ranks of inferred template counts. A later analysis computed generation probabilities with a VDJ recombination model fitted to out-of-frame rearrangements, and checked the results against IGoR. In a later analysis, hypergeometric tests were used to score TCR-TCR, TCR-HLA and TCR-CMV co-occurrence, with a repertoire-size bias correction applied to TCR pairs. In a later analysis, false discovery rates were estimated by permuting HLA or CMV assignments 20 times. In a later analysis, co-occurring TCRs were grouped with DBSCAN, and TCRdist sequence similarity was added when clustering was performed within HLA-allele-positive subsets. For co-occurrence clustering, repertoires with fewer than 30,000 or more than 120,000 public chains were excluded, along with a handful of repertoires with anomalous nucleotide sharing. TCRdb took this table from immuneACCESS and kept in-frame rearrangements with V and J called. Such tables lack part of the clones; where checked against another copy, unresolved V genes explain under half of the gap, and the rest is unexplained. Clone size and the V and J calls come from that table; the DNA yielded D and trimming. For this sample there are roughly 140,000 clones; around four fifths appear just once. Under 10% of the sample is in the top ten clones.

In the case of this clone: Its specific antigen is unknown. No per-base quality is available; no much larger clone lies one base away.

The sequencing input was PBMCs. This chain joins TRBV10-3 to TRBJ2-5, with 7 middle bases fitting TRBD1. This sequence originates from a woman aged 55-70 years in good health and CMV-seropositive. The DNA reads TGTGCCATCAGTGGGTCAGGGGGTGGAGAGACCCAGTACTTC. This yields the protein CAISGSGGGETQYF.